This T cell receptor beta chain appears in the sequencing data of a study of tumor-infiltrating lymphocytes in localized non-small cell lung cancer. Study information: Tumor tissue and non-adjacent uninvolved lung came from each patient.

With 6 bases removed from V and 2 bases from J, the gap between germline ends came to 17 bases. The CDR3 contains 16 residues. From germline, CDR1 is SNHLY and CDR2 FYNNEI. TCRdb keeps only in-frame clones here, not all; method: immunoSEQ multiplex PCR. The data hold under 15,000 clones, with about 85% observed a single time. The sample consisted of lung tumor tissue. The sequence was obtained from a human donor with non-small cell lung cancer. The V call is TRBV2, the J call TRBJ1-5; D remains ambiguous. The CDR3 DNA follows: TGTGCCAGCAGGGGAACCGGCAACGCCGGCAATCAGCCCCAGCATTTT. This gives the protein CASRGTGNAGNQPQHF.